What follows is one TCR beta chain and its context. Its antigen is not identified. This entry is derived from a study of T-cell memory formation after mild COVID-19. About the research overall: There were largely donor-specific TCR clusters.

Sample barcodes and UMIs were carried by the TCR alpha and TCR beta cDNA libraries that 5'RACE generated with constant-segment primers. In TCRdb, the 5' RACE reads were re-called with MiXCR into one record per CDR3 protein. The data show 130,000 to 150,000 distinct CDR3 sequences, with under 25% seen just once and around 2.4% held by the top ten. Germline V gene data show CDR1 as SGHVS and CDR2 as FQNEAQ. The length of the CDR3 is 13 residues. Trimming pared 6 bases from V and 8 bases from J, leaving 14 bases between. General observations from the study: Some SARS-CoV-2-responding clones were already detected in memory before infection.

This chain uses TRBV7-8 with TRBJ2-4; a weak D match, TRBD1 (6 bases). Material for sequencing was PBMCs or a T cell subset sorted from them (not recorded which). The receptor was isolated from an adult woman who had mild COVID-19 (a few samples of this study predate the infection). Cell type and time point are not known. The CDR3 here is CASRPRGEDIQYF. Here the CDR3 DNA reads TGTGCCAGCAGACCCAGGGGTGAGGACATTCAGTACTTC.